Described below is a single T cell receptor (beta chain) sequence and its context. Its target is unknown. Trimming stripped 5 bases from V and 2 bases from J, with 10 bases between. The CDR3 is 13 residues long. The germline V gene has CDR1 MNHEY and CDR2 SVGAGI. Primers used in a second PCR of about 6 to 11 cycles were a sample-barcoded 5' primer and a J-beta primer mix. A single record per CDR3 protein comes from TCRdb applying MiXCR to the 5' RACE reads. The table has roughly 800,000 distinct CDR3 sequences, around 25% seen once. This entry is derived from a study of blood T cells in healthy people across ages. Study-wide results and caveats: Measured against age, TCR beta diversity per million T cells decreased in a roughly linear manner.

These data were likewise used in another study, on T cells of mothers and their children. That paper adds: Addition of sample barcodes and 2-4 random nucleotides occurred through the M1S primer of the second PCR.

The sequence was collected from a boy aged 5-17 years in good health. The chain carries TRBV6-5 and TRBJ2-7, with D perhaps TRBD1 or TRBD2 (6 bases each). The sequencing input was blood. CDR3 residues: CASSGRGPYEQYF. The CDR3 nucleotides are TGTGCCAGCAGTGGACGGGGGCCCTACGAGCAGTACTTC.